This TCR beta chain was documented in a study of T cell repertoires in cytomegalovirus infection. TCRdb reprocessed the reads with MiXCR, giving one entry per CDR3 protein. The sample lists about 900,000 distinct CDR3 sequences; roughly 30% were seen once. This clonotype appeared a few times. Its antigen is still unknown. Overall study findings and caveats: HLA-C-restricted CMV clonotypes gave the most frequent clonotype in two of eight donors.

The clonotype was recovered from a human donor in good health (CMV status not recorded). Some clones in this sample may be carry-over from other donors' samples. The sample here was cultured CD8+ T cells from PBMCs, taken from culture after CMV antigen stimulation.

CDR3 loop: CASSLTGNLNTEAFF. The DNA of the CDR3 is TGTGCCAGCAGCTTGACAGGGAATTTGAACACTGAAGCTTTCTTT. This chain joins TRBV11-1 and TRBJ1-1, with 7 positions matching TRBD1. Germline CDR1 and CDR2: SGHAT and FQDESV (reference sequence). This CDR3 has 15 amino acids. The V and J ends lost 3 bases and 0 bases, in that order; junction bases with no gene match: 4.